This passage covers 27 T cell receptor beta chains from one sample sequenced in a study of shared clonotypes between healthy human individuals. The naive CD8 subset, CD45RO-negative cells positively selected for CCR7, excluded terminally differentiated effector memory CD45RA+ cells. Produced via immunoSEQ multiplex PCR; TCRdb's table is partial and in-frame only. The top ten hold around 1.7% of the sample, which has about 2.1 million clones, just over 90% seen once. Sequencing used naive CD8+ T cells from PBMCs. All receptors derive from a man between 18 and 29 years old in good health. Some clones in this sample may be carry-over from other donors' samples.

In the case of this clone: Other DNA variants within this sample encode the same CDR3. The V gene is TRBV9, the J gene TRBJ2-7; D remains unclear. Per germline, CDR1 SGDLS and CDR2 YYNGEE. V was pared by 0 bases and J by 2 bases, with 9 bases between. This CDR3 is 14 amino acids long. CDR3 amino acids: CASSVAPGTYEQYF. The CDR3 DNA sequence: TGTGCCAGCAGCGTAGCTCCAGGTACCTACGAGCAGTACTTC.

The gene calls are TRBV9 and TRBJ1-2; D may be TRBD1 (5 bases). Trimming left V 3 bases short and J 2 bases short, with 11 bases between. Germline CDR1 reads SGDLS; CDR2 reads YYNGEE. The CDR3 loop spans 14 amino acids. Here the CDR3 reads CASSDGTGNYGYTF. CDR3 sequence (DNA): TGTGCCAGCAGCGACGGGACGGGCAACTATGGCTACACCTTC.

The genes are TRBV7-9 and TRBJ2-1, with 7 bases identical to TRBD2. The CDR3 is made up of 13 amino acids. Germline loops: CDR1 SEHNR, CDR2 FQNEAQ (reference sequence). V lost 6 bases to trimming and J lost 6 bases; unmatched junction nucleotides: 5. The CDR3 DNA reads as TGTGCCAGCAGTATACTAGCGCCCAATGAGCAGTTCTTC. This sequence encodes CASSILAPNEQFF.

The rearrangement uses TRBV6-5 and TRBJ1-1; 7 bases agree with TRBD1. Unmatched junction bases numbered 11, after V lost 8 bases and J lost 2 bases. CDR3 size: 15 residues. The germline gives CDR1 MNHEY, CDR2 SVGAGI. The CDR3 DNA sequence: TGTGCCAGCGCCAAGGGACAGCGACTTAACACTGAAGCTTTCTTT. Translation gives CASAKGQRLNTEAFF.

This chain's CDR3 is CASSSRTPTYEQYF. The CDR3 DNA reads TGTGCCAGCAGCTCACGGACACCTACCTACGAGCAGTACTTC. The V call is TRBV28, the J call TRBJ2-7; D perhaps matches TRBD1 (5 bases). The CDR3 length is 14 residues. The germline V and J ends were trimmed by 6 bases and 2 bases, with 14 bases remaining between them. Germline CDR1 reads MDHEN; CDR2 reads SYDVKM.

In this sample, this clone turned up once. J is TRBJ1-3 and V is TRBV5-6; D ambiguous. The germline V and J ends were trimmed by 4 bases and 0 bases, with 11 bases remaining between them. The CDR3 totals 15 residues. Germline lookup yields CDR1 SGHDT and CDR2 YYEEEE. In DNA, the CDR3 is TGTGCCAGCAGCGCCAAACCTTCCTCTGGAAACACCATATATTTT. Protein: CASSAKPSSGNTIYF.

The chain couples TRBV7-2 to TRBJ2-1; D call uncertain. Per the germline V gene, CDR1 is SGHTA and CDR2 is FQGNSA. The CDR3 spans 15 residues. Trimming left V 5 bases short and J 2 bases short, with 13 bases between. The CDR3 reads CASSAVHTPYNEQFF. For the CDR3, the DNA is TGTGCCAGCAGCGCGGTCCACACTCCCTACAATGAGCAGTTCTTC.

This chain links TRBV27 with TRBJ2-3; D is perhaps TRBD2 (5 bases). The V end lost 7 bases, the J end lost 6 bases, and 20 bases lay between the germline ends. The CDR3 has 15 residues. From germline, CDR1 is MNHEY and CDR2 SMNVEV (reference sequence). The CDR3 nucleotides are TGTGCCAGCACGTCCCTAGAGGGTTTGGGTGATACGCAGTATTTT. Amino acid sequence: CASTSLEGLGDTQYF.

This clone was found once. Distinct nucleotide sequences in the sample also encode this CDR3. J is TRBJ2-2 and V is TRBV29-1, with 7 bases that match TRBD2. Germline lookup yields CDR1 SQVTM and CDR2 ANQGSEA. V shed 3 bases and J 1 base; nucleotides not matched to a gene: 2. This CDR3 contains 14 residues. The CDR3 loop is CSVDPSGNTGELFF. In nucleotides, the CDR3 is TGCAGCGTTGATCCTAGCGGGAACACCGGGGAGCTGTTTTTT.

In this sample, this clone turned up once. Other DNA sequences in the sample encode the same CDR3. This rearrangement joins TRBV27 to TRBJ1-5, with D unclear. This CDR3 is built from 12 residues. Trimming took off 4 bases at V and 2 bases at J, with 3 bases between the two ends. Germline loops: CDR1 MNHEY, CDR2 SMNVEV (reference sequence). CDR3 DNA: TGTGCCAGCAGTTCTGGCAATCAGCCCCAGCATTTT. Encoded protein: CASSSGNQPQHF.

The gene calls are TRBV27 and TRBJ2-7; TRBD1 might be the D (6 bases). This CDR3 is built from 13 residues. V shed 6 bases and J shed 2 bases, with 11 bases lying between them. CDR1 MNHEY and CDR2 SMNVEV come from the germline V gene (reference sequence). The CDR3: CASSRTVTYEQYF. The CDR3 DNA reads TGTGCCAGCAGCCGGACAGTTACCTACGAGCAGTACTTC.

The chain is built from TRBV7-8 and TRBJ1-5; 8 bases align to TRBD1. There are 16 residues in the CDR3. V was pared by 1 base and J by 5 bases, with 7 bases of the junction left unmatched. CDR1 is SGHVS and CDR2 is FQNEAQ in the germline V gene. The CDR3 loop is CASSLGGDRRYQPQHF. DNA of the CDR3: TGTGCCAGCAGCTTAGGGGGGGACAGGAGATATCAGCCCCAGCATTTT.

On this clone itself: This sample includes further DNA sequences coding for the same CDR3. The chain uses TRBV25-1 and TRBJ2-1, with D unclear. V was trimmed by 1 base and J by 9 bases, leaving 4 bases between them. This CDR3 comprises 11 residues. CDR1 and CDR2 (germline): MGHDK, SYGVNS. CDR3 loop: CASSESGEQFF. In nucleotides, the CDR3 is TGTGCCAGCAGTGAATCGGGTGAGCAGTTCTTC.

V gene TRBV7-8 combines with J gene TRBJ2-6; 9 bases fit TRBD2. Germline loops: CDR1 SGHVS, CDR2 FQNEAQ. V lost 2 bases and J lost 0; bases outside the gene matches: 17. The CDR3 length is 22 residues. The CDR3: CASSLRETGRLAENSGANVLTF. Here the CDR3 DNA reads TGTGCCAGCAGCTTACGGGAGACGGGCAGACTAGCGGAAAACTCTGGGGCCAACGTCCTGACTTTC.

The chain combines TRBV7-9 with TRBJ2-1, with 8 bases aligning to TRBD2. Germline trimming cut 5 bases from V and 7 bases from J; bases unmatched to any gene: 4. This CDR3 has 13 residues. Germline V CDR1 and CDR2: SEHNR, FQNEAQ (reference sequence). CDR3 amino acids: CASSEVAGNEQFF. Written as DNA, the CDR3 is TGTGCCAGCAGCGAAGTAGCGGGGAATGAGCAGTTCTTC.

This clone was found once. CDR3 bases: TGTGCCAGCACAGGCCGGTCCGTTATGAACACTGAAGCTTTCTTT. Protein: CASTGRSVMNTEAFF. This rearrangement joins TRBV2 to TRBJ1-1; D is unclear. The germline gives CDR1 SNHLY, CDR2 FYNNEI. The CDR3 sequence is 15 residues long. Trimming left V 7 bases short and J 0 bases short, with 15 bases between.

The V gene is TRBV28, the J gene TRBJ1-4; D is ambiguous. Trimming pared 3 bases from V and 8 bases from J, leaving 10 bases between. In germline, CDR1 is MDHEN, CDR2 SYDVKM. The CDR3 sequence is 13 residues long. The CDR3 loop reads CASSFRPAEKLFF. CDR3 coding DNA: TGTGCCAGCAGTTTTAGGCCAGCAGAAAAACTGTTTTTT.

This clone has just one count. This chain uses TRBV6-4 with TRBJ1-4, with no clear D. The CDR3 sequence is 15 residues long. Looked up from germline, CDR1 is MRHNA and CDR2 is SNTAGT. Trimming cost V 4 bases and J 8 bases, with 17 bases left between them. CDR3 nucleotides: TGTGCCAGCAGTGTTACACCCCGCCCCGGGGAAAAACTGTTTTTT. This encodes CASSVTPRPGEKLFF.

On this clone itself: Other DNA sequences from this sample encode an identical CDR3 as well. The chain uses TRBV19 and TRBJ2-3; 8 positions agree with TRBD1. V lost 6 bases, J lost 3 bases, and 5 bases stayed unmatched. The CDR3 sequence is 14 residues long. Germline CDR1 and CDR2: LNHDA and SQIVND (reference sequence). The chain's CDR3 is CASSDRGGTDTQYF. In DNA form, the CDR3 reads TGTGCCAGTAGCGACAGGGGTGGAACAGATACGCAGTATTTT.

Regarding this clone: At the DNA level, this CDR3 is encoded by other sequences in the same sample as well. The chain recombines TRBV7-9 with TRBJ2-7, with D unresolved. The CDR3 loop spans 12 amino acids. Looked up from germline, CDR1 is SEHNR and CDR2 is FQNEAQ (reference sequence). The V end was cut by 8 bases, the J end by 4 bases, with 12 bases between. CDR3 nucleotide sequence: TGTGCCAGCTCCCCGGTCTTATACGAGCAGTACTTC. Its translation is CASSPVLYEQYF.

The chain recombines TRBV7-9 with TRBJ1-5; no firm D call. The CDR3 extends over 16 amino acids. CDR1 is SEHNR, CDR2 FQNEAQ, per germline (reference sequence). V was cut by 4 bases and J by 2 bases, with 15 bases left in between. The CDR3 spells CASSSTRWQGNQPQHF. The CDR3 coding sequence is TGTGCCAGCAGCTCGACGCGGTGGCAGGGCAATCAGCCCCAGCATTTT.

In regard to this clone: The same CDR3 can be traced to other DNA sequences in this sample. V usage is TRBV28 and J usage is TRBJ2-1; perhaps TRBD2 as D (5 bases). V dropped 5 bases and J dropped 5 bases, with 13 bases sitting between them. Germline lookup yields CDR1 MDHEN and CDR2 SYDVKM. This CDR3 has 14 amino acids. CDR3 sequence: CASSPRGLDNEQFF. CDR3 bases: TGTGCCAGCAGTCCACGAGGACTCGACAATGAGCAGTTCTTC.

This chain links TRBV27 with TRBJ2-7; D perhaps matches TRBD2 (7 bases). Trimming took off 8 bases at V and 4 bases at J, with 21 bases between the two ends. The CDR3 has 15 amino acids. Germline loops: CDR1 MNHEY, CDR2 SMNVEV (reference sequence). The CDR3, as DNA: TGTGCCAGCGGGGGGGGCAGGGGTGGTTCTTACGAGCAGTACTTC. Its protein is CASGGGRGGSYEQYF.

The chain combines TRBV28 with TRBJ2-5; possibly TRBD1 for D (7 bases). The CDR3 is 15 residues long. Per germline, CDR1 MDHEN and CDR2 SYDVKM. The V gene lost 6 bases and the J gene lost 4 bases, with 18 bases spanning the gap. As DNA, the CDR3 is TGTGCCAGCAGAAAAGACAGGGACTTGGTAGAGACCCAGTACTTC. This gives the protein CASRKDRDLVETQYF.

The chain joins TRBV10-3 to TRBJ2-7, with D perhaps assigned TRBD1 or TRBD2 (5 bases each). There are 15 residues in the CDR3. Trimming shortened V by 3 bases and J by 3 bases, and 15 bases separated the two germline ends. From germline, CDR1 is ENHRY and CDR2 SYGVKD. The CDR3 loop is CAISDREFLNYEQYF. CDR3 nucleotide sequence: TGTGCCATCAGTGACAGGGAGTTCCTCAACTACGAGCAGTACTTC.

The CDR3 sequence: CASSLWLAGEGETGELFF. The CDR3 DNA reads as TGTGCCAGCAGCTTATGGCTAGCGGGAGAGGGGGAGACCGGGGAGCTGTTTTTT. This chain connects TRBV7-9 to TRBJ2-2; 10 nucleotides agree with TRBD2. CDR1 and CDR2 from the germline V gene are SEHNR and FQNEAQ (reference sequence). The length of the CDR3 is 18 residues. After removal of 2 bases from V and 5 bases from J, the junction contained 11 bases not matched to a gene.

The J gene is TRBJ2-7, the V gene TRBV5-6; D may be TRBD2 (6 bases). Trimming left V 1 base short and J 2 bases short, with 16 bases between. Germline CDR1 SGHDT, CDR2 YYEEEE. There are 16 residues in the CDR3. CDR3 region: CASSLWRLGSPYEQYF. The CDR3 bases are TGTGCCAGCAGCTTGTGGAGACTAGGGTCGCCCTACGAGCAGTACTTC.